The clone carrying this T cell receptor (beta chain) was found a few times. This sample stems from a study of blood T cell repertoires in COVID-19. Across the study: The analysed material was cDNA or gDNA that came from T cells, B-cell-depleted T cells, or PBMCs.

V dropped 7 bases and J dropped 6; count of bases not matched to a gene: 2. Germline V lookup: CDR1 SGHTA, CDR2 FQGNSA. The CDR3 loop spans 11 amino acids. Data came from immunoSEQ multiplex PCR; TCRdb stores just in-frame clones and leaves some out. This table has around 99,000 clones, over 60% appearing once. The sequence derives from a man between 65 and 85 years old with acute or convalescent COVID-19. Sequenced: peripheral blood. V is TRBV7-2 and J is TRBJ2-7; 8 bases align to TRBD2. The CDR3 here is CASMAGGEQYF. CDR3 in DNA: TGTGCCAGCATGGCGGGGGGCGAGCAGTACTTC.